The TCR beta chain described here comes from a study of regulatory T cells in long-lasting Graves disease. Study-level information: Patients with new Graves' disease had used antithyroid drugs below 3 months.

CDR1 and CDR2 from the germline V gene are SGHNT and YYREEE (reference sequence). CDR3 length equals 13 residues. TCR beta libraries were built with iRepertoire HTBI primers and Arm-PCR of CDR3 regions. TCRdb processed the multiplex PCR reads anew with MiXCR; each CDR3 protein has one entry. The repertoire includes approximately 300,000 distinct CDR3 sequences, 18% of them detected once, and more than 30% sits in the top ten. This clonotype was recorded a few times. The junction does not match germline at one end; this may be a read error. Time point: newly diagnosed GD, antithyroid drugs for less than 3 months. From PBMCs, RNA was extracted and then used to make the TCR library. Per American Thyroid Association guidelines, Graves' disease was diagnosed. The authors drew patients from an endocrinology department in Xi'an, China.

V gene TRBV5-4 combines with J gene TRBJ2-7; 7 bases match TRBD2. This TCR derives from a female donor with Graves disease. Specimen: peripheral blood mononuclear cells (PBMCs), collected at new diagnosis, from a patient treated with antithyroid drugs. This CDR3 reads CASTLGGSYEQYF. CDR3 nucleotide sequence: TGTGCCAGCACCTTGGGGGGGAGCTACGAGCAGTACTTC.